Listed below are T cell receptor beta chains from one sample, sequenced in a study of blood T cell repertoires in COVID-19. The repertoire was sequenced with immunoSEQ multiplex PCR; TCRdb's copy has only in-frame clones and lacks some. The sample lists fewer than 600,000 clones, roughly 89% occurring once. Sequencing used peripheral blood. The receptor source for this set is a man younger than 35 with COVID-19, enrolled during active disease. The CDR3 runs from the conserved cysteine through the conserved F or W. D genes are given only for firm matches. Expanded clones get a size class; other rows say once, few or many, or leave the size out.

NA	TRBV9	NA	TRBJ2-4	TGTGCCAGCACCCGGGGGTTTGGAACAGCCAAAAACATTCAGTACTTC	CASTRGFGTAKNIQYF
once	TRBV5-1	NA	TRBJ1-1	TGCGCCAGCAGGTCCACAGGGAACACTGAAGCTTTCTTT	CASRSTGNTEAFF
NA	TRBV5-1	NA	TRBJ1-2	TGCGCCAGCAGCTTGGGTAGAGTGAACTATGGCTACACCTTC	CASSLGRVNYGYTF
few	TRBV25-1	NA	TRBJ1-1	TGTGCCAGCAGTGAAATAGGCATGGCAGGTGAAGCTTTCTTT	CASSEIGMAGEAFF
NA	TRBV11-3	NA	TRBJ2-5	TGTGCCAGCAGCCGTACTAGGGAAGAGACCCAGTACTTC	CASSRTREETQYF
NA	TRBV5-8	NA	TRBJ2-1	TGTGCCAACAGCTTGGACGGGACACTTTACAATGAGCAGTTCTTC	CANSLDGTLYNEQFF
NA	TRBV5-4	TRBD2	TRBJ2-3	TGTGCCAGCTCTAGCGGACGCACAGATACGCAGTATTTT	CASSSGRTDTQYF
NA	TRBV9	TRBD2	TRBJ2-2	TGTGCCAGCAGCCCCCGGACTAGCGGGGGGACCAACACCGGGGAGCTGTTTTTT	CASSPRTSGGTNTGELFF
NA	TRBV12-3/TRBV12-4	NA	TRBJ1-2	TGTGCCAGCAGTTTGGGCTCTGGCTACACCTTC	CASSLGSGYTF
NA	TRBV3-1/TRBV3-2	TRBD2	TRBJ2-4	TGTGCCAGCAGCCCACGGACTAGCGGGAACAAAAACATTCAGTACTTC	CASSPRTSGNKNIQYF
NA	TRBV19	NA	TRBJ1-5	TGTGCCAGTAGTATAGATGGGTCAGGGGACCAGCCCCAGCATTTT	CASSIDGSGDQPQHF
NA	TRBV10-2	TRBD1	TRBJ1-5	TGCGCCAGCAGCGAGGGACAGGTATTAGGACAGCCCCAGCATTTT	CASSEGQVLGQPQHF
few	TRBV5-4	TRBD1	TRBJ1-6	TGTGCCAGCAGCATAGGACAGGGGAGCCGTGGGAATTCACCCCTCCACTTT	CASSIGQGSRGNSPLHF
NA	TRBV7-6	NA	TRBJ2-1	TGTGCCAGCAGCCACACATCCAATGAGCAGTTCTTC	CASSHTSNEQFF
NA	TRBV19	NA	TRBJ1-1	TGTGCCAGTAGTGGGGGGGGGCGCCTCACTGAAGCTTTCTTT	CASSGGGRLTEAFF
NA	TRBV4-2	TRBD2	TRBJ2-7	TGTGCCAGCAGCCAAACAACTAGCGGGGTTGTGGTTCGCGAGCAGTACTTC	CASSQTTSGVVVREQYF
NA	TRBV2	NA	TRBJ2-1	TGTGCCAGCACGTTCTCCTCAACTAGTCACAATGAGCAGTTCTTC	CASTFSSTSHNEQFF
NA	TRBV18	NA	TRBJ2-3	TGTGCCAGCTCACCCCCAAGGGGCGACCTATCCAGCACAGATACGCAGTATTTT	CASSPPRGDLSSTDTQYF
once	TRBV5-1	NA	TRBJ1-1	TGCGCCAGCAGCGTCCAGGGGCTTCAGGAAGCTTTCTTT	CASSVQGLQEAFF
NA	TRBV19	TRBD2	TRBJ2-5	TGTGCCAGTAGACTGACTAGCGTTTCCCAAGAGACCCAGTACTTC	CASRLTSVSQETQYF
once	TRBV5-5	TRBD2	TRBJ2-7	TGTGCCAGCAGCTTGGAGGTAGCGGGATTCTACGAGCAGTACTTC	CASSLEVAGFYEQYF
NA	TRBV5-1	TRBD1	TRBJ1-1	TGCGCCAGCAGCAAAGGGACAGGTGGCACTGAAGCTTTCTTT	CASSKGTGGTEAFF
NA	TRBV6-1	TRBD2	TRBJ2-5	TGTGCCAGCAGTGAATCCCCCGGGGGGAAAGAGACCCAGTACTTC	CASSESPGGKETQYF
NA	TRBV6-5	NA	TRBJ2-2	TGTGCCAGCAACCGCCCGGCCGGGGAGCTGTTTTTT	CASNRPAGELFF
NA	TRBV19	NA	TRBJ2-4	TGTGCCAGTAGTCCCGGTGGAGGGATAAAAAACATTCAGTACTTC	CASSPGGGIKNIQYF
NA	TRBV6-5	TRBD1	TRBJ2-7	TGTGCCAGCAGTTACTCCGGGACAGGGTTCTACGAGCAGTACTTC	CASSYSGTGFYEQYF